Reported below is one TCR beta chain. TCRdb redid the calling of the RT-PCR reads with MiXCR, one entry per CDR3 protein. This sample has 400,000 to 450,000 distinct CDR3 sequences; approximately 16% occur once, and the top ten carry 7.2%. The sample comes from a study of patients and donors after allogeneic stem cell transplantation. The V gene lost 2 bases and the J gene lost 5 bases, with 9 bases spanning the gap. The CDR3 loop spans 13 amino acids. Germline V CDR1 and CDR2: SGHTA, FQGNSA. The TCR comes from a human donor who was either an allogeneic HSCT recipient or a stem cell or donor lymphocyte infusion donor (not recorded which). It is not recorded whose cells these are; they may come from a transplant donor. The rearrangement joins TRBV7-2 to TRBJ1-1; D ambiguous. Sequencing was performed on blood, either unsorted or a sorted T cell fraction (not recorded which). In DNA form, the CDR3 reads TGTGCCAGCAGCTTAACACGAGGGACTGAAGCTTTCTTT. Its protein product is CASSLTRGTEAFF. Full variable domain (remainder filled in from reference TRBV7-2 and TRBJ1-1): GAGVSQSPSNKVTEKGKDVELRCDPISGHTALYWYRQSLGQGLEFLIYFQGNSAPDKSGLPSDRFSAERTGGSVSTLTIQRTQQEDSAVYLCASSLTRGTEAFFGQGTRLTVV.